This T cell receptor beta chain was captured in a study of T cells in Graves' hyperthyroidism and ophthalmopathy. Study findings and constraints: Ophthalmopathy was model-predicted a median about 6 months pre-onset.

Fresh peripheral blood, about 10 ml of it, supplied the PBMCs. RNA transcripts yielded amplified TCR beta CDR3 regions. Using the HTBI primer set, a first-round RT-PCR was run on the TCR CDR3. In TCRdb, the multiplex PCR reads were re-called with MiXCR into one record per CDR3 protein. The sample lists approximately 370,000 distinct CDR3 sequences, 17% occurring once. This clonotype has at least ten counts. What it binds is unknown. V was trimmed by 3 bases and J by 1 base, leaving 4 bases between them. The V gene's germline CDR1 is DFQATT and CDR2 SNEGSKA (reference sequence). This CDR3 region has 12 residues.

This clonotype originated in a woman aged 25 to 39 with Graves' hyperthyroidism that later progressed to Graves' ophthalmopathy. The V call is TRBV20-1, the J call TRBJ1-5; D is undetermined. The source material was blood. CDR3 residues: CSARGSNQPQHF. CDR3 DNA sequence: TGCAGTGCTAGGGGGAGCAATCAGCCCCAGCATTTT.